This TCR beta chain was retrieved from a study of cytomegalovirus exposure and HLA in healthy donors. At the level of the study: There were approximately 80 million unique TCRs (from HLA-typed donors) in an early data release. The study's findings and limits: Using a false discovery rate of 0.05, a later analysis showed that 15,000 to 20,000 TCR beta sequences were associated with HLA alleles. Cytomegalovirus status was reportedly diagnosed by the classifier with high specificity and sensitivity. Cytomegalovirus association was listed for 170 or so TCR beta chains.

This CDR3 is 14 amino acids long. V gave up 5 bases and J gave up 3 bases; unmatched junction bases: 4. Per germline, CDR1 SGHRS and CDR2 YFSETQ. This clone occurred once. What it binds is unknown. The PCR contained 60 Vbeta and 13 Jbeta primers. The table came from immunoSEQ multiplex PCR; TCRdb's copy has only in-frame clones and leaves some out. The top ten clones hold 0.77% of a sample with roughly 180,000 clones, approximately 81% of them seen once. V usage is TRBV5-1 and J usage is TRBJ2-4, with 8 bases matching TRBD1. The TCR sequence derives from a woman younger than 35 in good health and CMV-seronegative. Sequencing used PBMCs. The CDR3 protein is CASRGTGGKNIQYF. The DNA of the CDR3 is TGCGCCAGCAGAGGCACAGGGGGCAAAAACATTCAGTACTTC.